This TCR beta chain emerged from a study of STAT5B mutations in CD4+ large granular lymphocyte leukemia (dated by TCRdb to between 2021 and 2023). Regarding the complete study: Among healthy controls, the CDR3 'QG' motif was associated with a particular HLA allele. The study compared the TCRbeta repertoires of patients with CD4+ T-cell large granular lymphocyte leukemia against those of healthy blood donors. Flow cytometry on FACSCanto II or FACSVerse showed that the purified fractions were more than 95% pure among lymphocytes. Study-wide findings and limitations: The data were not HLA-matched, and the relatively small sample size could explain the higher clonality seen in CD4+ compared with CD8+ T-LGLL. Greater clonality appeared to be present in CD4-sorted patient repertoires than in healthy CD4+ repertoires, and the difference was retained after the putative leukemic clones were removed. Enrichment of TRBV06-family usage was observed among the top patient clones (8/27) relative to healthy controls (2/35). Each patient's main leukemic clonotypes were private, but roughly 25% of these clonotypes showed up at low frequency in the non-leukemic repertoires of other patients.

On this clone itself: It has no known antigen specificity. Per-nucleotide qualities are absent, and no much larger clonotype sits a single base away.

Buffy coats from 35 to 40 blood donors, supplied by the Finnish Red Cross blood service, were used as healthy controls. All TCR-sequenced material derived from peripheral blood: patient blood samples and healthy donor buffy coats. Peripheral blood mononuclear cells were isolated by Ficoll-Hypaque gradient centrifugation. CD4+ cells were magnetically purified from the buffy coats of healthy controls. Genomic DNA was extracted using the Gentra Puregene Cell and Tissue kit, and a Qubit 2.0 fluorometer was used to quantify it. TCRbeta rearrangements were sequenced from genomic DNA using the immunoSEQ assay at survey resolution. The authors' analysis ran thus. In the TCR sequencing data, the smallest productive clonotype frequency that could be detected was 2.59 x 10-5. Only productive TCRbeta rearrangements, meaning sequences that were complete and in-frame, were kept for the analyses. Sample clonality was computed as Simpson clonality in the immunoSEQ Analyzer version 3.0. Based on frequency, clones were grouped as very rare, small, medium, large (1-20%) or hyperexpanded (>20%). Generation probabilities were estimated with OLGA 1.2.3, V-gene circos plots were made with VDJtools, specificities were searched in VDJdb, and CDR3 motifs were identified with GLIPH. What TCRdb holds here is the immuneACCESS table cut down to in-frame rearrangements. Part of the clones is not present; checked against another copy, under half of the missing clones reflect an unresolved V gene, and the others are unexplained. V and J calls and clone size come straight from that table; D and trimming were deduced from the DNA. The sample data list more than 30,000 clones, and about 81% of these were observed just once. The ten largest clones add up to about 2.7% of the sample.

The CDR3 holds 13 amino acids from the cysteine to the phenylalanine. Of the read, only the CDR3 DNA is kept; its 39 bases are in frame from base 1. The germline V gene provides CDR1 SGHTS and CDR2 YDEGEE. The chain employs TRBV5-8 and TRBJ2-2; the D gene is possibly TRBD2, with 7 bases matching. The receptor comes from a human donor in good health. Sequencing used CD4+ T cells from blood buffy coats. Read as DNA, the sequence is TGTTGGCGGGGGCGACGGGATACCGGGGAGCTGTTTTTT. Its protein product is CWRGRRDTGELFF.